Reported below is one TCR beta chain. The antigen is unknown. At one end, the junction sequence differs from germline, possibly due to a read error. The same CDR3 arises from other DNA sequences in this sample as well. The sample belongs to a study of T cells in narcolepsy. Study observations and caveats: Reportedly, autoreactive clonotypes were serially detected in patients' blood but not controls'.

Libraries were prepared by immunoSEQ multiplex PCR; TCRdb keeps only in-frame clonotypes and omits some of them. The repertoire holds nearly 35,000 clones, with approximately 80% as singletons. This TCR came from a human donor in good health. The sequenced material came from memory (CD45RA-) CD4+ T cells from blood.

The CDR3 reads CASRRAGEEGYTF. The CDR3 DNA follows: TGTGCCAGCAGGCGGGCAGGGGAAGAGGGCTATACCTTC. The chain couples TRBV5-4 to TRBJ1-2; a possible D gene is TRBD1 (6 bases). The CDR3 is 13 amino acids. Germline CDR1 reads SGHNT; CDR2 reads YYREEE (reference sequence).